These T cell receptor beta chains were read from a single sample in a study of cytomegalovirus exposure and HLA in healthy donors. The assay was immunoSEQ multiplex PCR, and TCRdb's table has in-frame clones only and misses some. The profile shows 100,000 to 130,000 clones, around 76% of them singletons. Sequencing used PBMCs. These TCRs come from a man younger than 45 in good health and CMV-seropositive. Both conserved end residues are part of each CDR3. A D gene is named only where the DNA matches it firmly. Clone size appears in some rows only: once, few, many, or a class for an expanded clone.

clone size: -; J gene: TRBJ2-2; V gene: TRBV7-7; D gene: -; CDR3 protein: CASSAGTSTGELFF; CDR3 DNA: TGTGCCAGCAGCGCCGGGACAAGCACCGGGGAGCTGTTTTTT
clone size: -; J gene: TRBJ2-2; V gene: TRBV27; D gene: -; CDR3 protein: CASGRPTEQTGELFF; CDR3 DNA: TGTGCCAGCGGTCGGCCGACAGAGCAAACCGGGGAGCTGTTTTTT
clone size: -; J gene: TRBJ1-5; V gene: TRBV5-1; D gene: TRBD1; CDR3 protein: CASSPGDRGNQPQHF; CDR3 DNA: TGCGCCAGCAGCCCCGGCGACAGGGGCAATCAGCCCCAGCATTTT
clone size: -; J gene: TRBJ1-6; V gene: TRBV7-8; D gene: -; CDR3 protein: CASSLAGQGNNKDNSPLHF; CDR3 DNA: TGTGCCAGCAGCTTAGCGGGGCAGGGGAATAATAAGGATAATTCACCCCTCCACTTT
clone size: -; J gene: TRBJ1-4; V gene: TRBV5-4; D gene: TRBD1; CDR3 protein: CASSRTGGWNEKLFF; CDR3 DNA: TGTGCCAGCAGTCGGACAGGGGGCTGGAATGAAAAACTGTTTTTT
clone size: -; J gene: TRBJ2-1; V gene: TRBV10-3; D gene: TRBD2; CDR3 protein: CAISEKGSGGYNEQFF; CDR3 DNA: TGTGCCATCAGTGAAAAGGGAAGCGGGGGGTACAATGAGCAGTTCTTC
clone size: -; J gene: TRBJ2-3; V gene: TRBV2; D gene: TRBD2; CDR3 protein: CASSTTSGGQLSTDTQYF; CDR3 DNA: TGTGCCAGCAGTACAACTAGCGGGGGCCAGCTTAGCACAGATACGCAGTATTTT
clone size: few; J gene: TRBJ2-6; V gene: TRBV7-3; D gene: TRBD1; CDR3 protein: CASSLGTGGAGANVLTF; CDR3 DNA: TGTGCCAGCAGCTTAGGAACAGGGGGCGCTGGGGCCAACGTCCTGACTTTC
clone size: -; J gene: TRBJ1-2; V gene: TRBV19; D gene: -; CDR3 protein: CASSISGGVNYGYTF; CDR3 DNA: TGTGCCAGTAGTATATCGGGAGGGGTAAACTATGGCTACACCTTC
clone size: -; J gene: TRBJ1-2; V gene: TRBV29-1; D gene: -; CDR3 protein: CSAGETYGYTF; CDR3 DNA: TGCAGCGCAGGGGAAACCTATGGCTACACCTTC
clone size: -; J gene: TRBJ1-2; V gene: TRBV6-1; D gene: -; CDR3 protein: CASSERPGYGYTF; CDR3 DNA: TGTGCCAGCAGTGAACGACCAGGATATGGCTACACCTTC
clone size: -; J gene: TRBJ1-2; V gene: TRBV6-5; D gene: -; CDR3 protein: CASSYSSGRDGYTF; CDR3 DNA: TGTGCCAGCAGTTACTCGAGCGGGCGGGATGGCTACACCTTC
clone size: -; J gene: TRBJ2-7; V gene: TRBV27; D gene: TRBD1; CDR3 protein: CASRRQGYEQYF; CDR3 DNA: TGTGCCAGCAGAAGACAGGGTTACGAGCAGTACTTC
clone size: -; J gene: TRBJ2-7; V gene: TRBV7-6; D gene: -; CDR3 protein: CASSSDTGTYEQYF; CDR3 DNA: TGTGCCAGCAGCTCCGACACAGGAACCTACGAGCAGTACTTC
clone size: -; J gene: TRBJ1-1; V gene: TRBV9; D gene: -; CDR3 protein: CASSPTGLKNTEAFF; CDR3 DNA: TGTGCCAGCAGCCCTACTGGACTCAAGAACACTGAAGCTTTCTTT
clone size: -; J gene: TRBJ2-5; V gene: TRBV5-4; D gene: TRBD1; CDR3 protein: CASSPGGQKETQYF; CDR3 DNA: TGTGCCAGCAGCCCAGGGGGCCAAAAAGAGACCCAGTACTTC
clone size: once; J gene: TRBJ1-1; V gene: TRBV4-1; D gene: TRBD1; CDR3 protein: CASSQRQGAVTEAFF; CDR3 DNA: TGCGCCAGCAGCCAAAGACAGGGGGCAGTTACTGAAGCTTTCTTT
clone size: -; J gene: TRBJ2-3; V gene: TRBV5-1; D gene: TRBD2; CDR3 protein: CASSWRGAGTDTQYF; CDR3 DNA: TGCGCCAGCAGTTGGCGGGGGGCCGGCACAGATACGCAGTATTTT
clone size: -; J gene: TRBJ1-1; V gene: TRBV6-4; D gene: -; CDR3 protein: CASSDSIQATRAFF; CDR3 DNA: TGTGCCAGCAGTGACTCGATACAGGCTACTCGGGCTTTCTTT
clone size: -; J gene: TRBJ1-5; V gene: TRBV7-9; D gene: -; CDR3 protein: CASSSIGGNNQPQHF; CDR3 DNA: TGTGCCAGCAGTTCAATAGGGGGAAACAATCAGCCCCAGCATTTT
clone size: -; J gene: TRBJ1-2; V gene: TRBV5-1; D gene: -; CDR3 protein: CATSGTPSRGYTF; CDR3 DNA: TGCGCCACAAGCGGGACACCCAGTAGGGGCTACACCTTC
clone size: -; J gene: TRBJ1-5; V gene: TRBV29-1; D gene: -; CDR3 protein: CSVGGGGQPQHF; CDR3 DNA: TGCAGCGTGGGGGGAGGGGGTCAGCCCCAGCATTTT
clone size: -; J gene: TRBJ1-1; V gene: TRBV7-2; D gene: -; CDR3 protein: CASSLPGPNTEAFF; CDR3 DNA: TGTGCCAGCAGCTTACCAGGGCCGAACACTGAAGCTTTCTTT
clone size: -; J gene: TRBJ2-2; V gene: TRBV14; D gene: -; CDR3 protein: CASSPSPSWELFF; CDR3 DNA: TGTGCCAGCAGTCCCTCTCCTTCCTGGGAGCTGTTTTTT
clone size: -; J gene: TRBJ2-3; V gene: TRBV11-2; D gene: TRBD1; CDR3 protein: CASSLSGQMVDTQYF; CDR3 DNA: TGTGCCAGCAGCTTATCGGGACAGATGGTAGATACGCAGTATTTT
clone size: -; J gene: TRBJ2-5; V gene: TRBV18; D gene: -; CDR3 protein: CASSPREETQYF; CDR3 DNA: TGTGCCAGCTCACCCAGGGAAGAGACCCAGTACTTC
clone size: few; J gene: TRBJ2-1; V gene: TRBV4-1; D gene: TRBD2; CDR3 protein: CASRRLAGYNEQFF; CDR3 DNA: TGCGCCAGCAGGCGACTAGCGGGATACAATGAGCAGTTCTTC
clone size: -; J gene: TRBJ1-1; V gene: TRBV2; D gene: -; CDR3 protein: CASSETGVRTEAFF; CDR3 DNA: TGTGCCAGCAGTGAGACCGGGGTTCGCACTGAAGCTTTCTTT
clone size: -; J gene: TRBJ2-2; V gene: TRBV7-6; D gene: TRBD1; CDR3 protein: CASSYPGQGSGELFF; CDR3 DNA: TGTGCCAGCAGCTATCCGGGACAGGGTTCCGGGGAGCTGTTTTTT
clone size: -; J gene: TRBJ1-3; V gene: TRBV6-5; D gene: -; CDR3 protein: CASSYSAGNGNTIYF; CDR3 DNA: TGTGCCAGCAGTTACTCAGCAGGAAATGGAAACACCATATATTTT
clone size: -; J gene: TRBJ1-5; V gene: TRBV10-3; D gene: TRBD1; CDR3 protein: CAISESGTGGPQHF; CDR3 DNA: TGTGCCATCAGTGAGTCGGGGACAGGCGGGCCCCAGCATTTT